This passage covers 3 T cell receptor beta chains from one sample sequenced in a study of cytomegalovirus exposure and HLA in healthy donors (dated by TCRdb to about 2017). To prepare the library, the immunoSEQ multiplex PCR assay was applied. The multiplex PCR relied on a mix of 60 forward primers for TCR Vbeta segments and 13 reverse primers for TCR Jbeta segments. TCRdb obtained this table from immuneACCESS and retained in-frame rearrangements with V and J assigned. These tables miss some clones; where compared with another copy, unresolved V genes account for less than half of the shortfall, and the remainder is unexplained. Here the sample has 65,000 to 100,000 clones; roughly 80% occur a single time. Of the sample, approximately 2.1% falls within the top ten clones. Sample: PBMCs. These receptors originate from a man aged 35 to 55 in good health and CMV-seronegative.

CDR3 amino acids: CASSWRLDRANQPQHF. CDR3 DNA sequence: TGTGCCAGTAGTTGGCGCCTCGACAGGGCTAATCAGCCCCAGCATTTT. The rearrangement uses TRBV19 and TRBJ1-5, with TRBD1 matching 7 bases. The CDR3 is made up of 16 amino acids. Trimming removed 5 bases from V and 4 bases from J; junction bases left unmatched: 11. Germline CDR1 reads LNHDA; CDR2 reads SQIVND (reference sequence).

The V call is TRBV27, the J call TRBJ1-2; TRBD1 agrees at 10 bases. Unmatched junction bases numbered 6, after V lost 6 bases and J lost 5 bases. The CDR3 runs 14 residues. Per germline, CDR1 MNHEY and CDR2 SMNVEV (reference sequence). CDR3 residues: CASRPTGGSYGYTF. The CDR3 nucleotides are TGTGCCAGCAGACCGACAGGGGGCTCTTATGGCTACACCTTC.

The genes are TRBV29-1 and TRBJ2-4, with D tentatively TRBD1 (5 bases). This CDR3 spans 14 amino acids. V was shortened by 1 base and J by 5 bases, with 12 bases between the two germline ends. Germline V gives CDR1 SQVTM, CDR2 ANQGSEA. Here the CDR3 reads CSVEVFDRQNIQYF. Written as DNA, the CDR3 is TGCAGCGTTGAAGTTTTCGACAGACAAAACATTCAGTACTTC.